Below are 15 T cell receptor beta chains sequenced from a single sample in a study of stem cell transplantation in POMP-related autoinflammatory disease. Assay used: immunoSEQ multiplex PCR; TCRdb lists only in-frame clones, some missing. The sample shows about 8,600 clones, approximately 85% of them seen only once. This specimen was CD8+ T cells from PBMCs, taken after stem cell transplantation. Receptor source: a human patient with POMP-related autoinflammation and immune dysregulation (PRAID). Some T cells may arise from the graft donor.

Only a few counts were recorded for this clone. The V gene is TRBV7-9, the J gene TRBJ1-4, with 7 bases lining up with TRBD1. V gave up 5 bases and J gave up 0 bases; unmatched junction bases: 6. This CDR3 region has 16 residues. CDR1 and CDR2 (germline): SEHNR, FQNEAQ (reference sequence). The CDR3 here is CASSQGVFATNEKLFF. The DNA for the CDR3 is TGTGCCAGCAGCCAGGGGGTGTTCGCAACTAATGAAAAACTGTTTTTT.

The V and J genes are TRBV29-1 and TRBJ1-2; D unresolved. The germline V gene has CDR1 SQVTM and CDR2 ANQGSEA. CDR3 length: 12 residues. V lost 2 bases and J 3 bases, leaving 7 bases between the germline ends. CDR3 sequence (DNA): TGCAGCGTTGAAAACATCGACTATGGCTACACCTTC. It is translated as CSVENIDYGYTF.

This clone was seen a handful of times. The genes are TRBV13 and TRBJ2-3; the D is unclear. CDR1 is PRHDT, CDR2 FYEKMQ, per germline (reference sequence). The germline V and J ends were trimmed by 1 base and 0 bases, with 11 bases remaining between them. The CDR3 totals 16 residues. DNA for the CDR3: TGTGCCAGCAGCTTAGATCTTGCCCCTAGCACAGATACGCAGTATTTT. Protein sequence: CASSLDLAPSTDTQYF.

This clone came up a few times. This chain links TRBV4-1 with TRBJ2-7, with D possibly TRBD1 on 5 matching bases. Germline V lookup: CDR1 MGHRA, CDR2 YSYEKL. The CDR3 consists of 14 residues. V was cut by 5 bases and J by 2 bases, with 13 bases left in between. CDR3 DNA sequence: TGCGCCAGCAGCATCAGGGAACTAACCTACGAGCAGTACTTC. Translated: CASSIRELTYEQYF.

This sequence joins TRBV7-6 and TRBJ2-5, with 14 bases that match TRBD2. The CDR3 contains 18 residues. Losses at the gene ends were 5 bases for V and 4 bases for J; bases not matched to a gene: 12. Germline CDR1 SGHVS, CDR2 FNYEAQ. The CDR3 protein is CASSPGLAGEERRETQYF. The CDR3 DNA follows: TGTGCCAGCAGCCCGGGACTAGCGGGAGAGGAGAGGAGAGAGACCCAGTACTTC.

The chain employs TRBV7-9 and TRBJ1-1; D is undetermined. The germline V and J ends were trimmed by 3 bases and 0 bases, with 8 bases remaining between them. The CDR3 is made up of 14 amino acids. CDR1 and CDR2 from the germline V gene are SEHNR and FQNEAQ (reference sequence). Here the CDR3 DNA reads TGTGCCAGCAGCTTCACGACTGTGAACACTGAAGCTTTCTTT. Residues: CASSFTTVNTEAFF.

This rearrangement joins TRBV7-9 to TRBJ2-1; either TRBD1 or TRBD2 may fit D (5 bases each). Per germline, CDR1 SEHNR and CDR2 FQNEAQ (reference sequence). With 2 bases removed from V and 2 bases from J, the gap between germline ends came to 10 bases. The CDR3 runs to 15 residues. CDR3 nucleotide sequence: TGTGCCAGCAGCTTAACGGTGGGACCCTACAATGAGCAGTTCTTC. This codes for CASSLTVGPYNEQFF.

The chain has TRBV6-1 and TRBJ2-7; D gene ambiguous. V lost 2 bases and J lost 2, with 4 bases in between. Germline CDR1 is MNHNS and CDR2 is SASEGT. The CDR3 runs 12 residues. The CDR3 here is CASSEPPYEQYF. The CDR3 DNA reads TGTGCCAGCAGTGAACCACCCTACGAGCAGTACTTC.

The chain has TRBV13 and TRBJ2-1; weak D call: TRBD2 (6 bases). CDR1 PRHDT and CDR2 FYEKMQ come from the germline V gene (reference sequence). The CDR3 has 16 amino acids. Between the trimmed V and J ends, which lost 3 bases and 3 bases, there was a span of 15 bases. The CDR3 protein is CASSFDGRGVYNEQFF. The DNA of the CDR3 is TGTGCCAGCAGCTTTGACGGGAGAGGAGTCTACAATGAGCAGTTCTTC.

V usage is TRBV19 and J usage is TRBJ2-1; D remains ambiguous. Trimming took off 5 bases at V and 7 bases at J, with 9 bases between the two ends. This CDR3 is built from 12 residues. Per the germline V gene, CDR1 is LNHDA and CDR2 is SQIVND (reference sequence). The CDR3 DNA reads TGTGCCAGTAGTTTTGGTCAAAATGAGCAGTTCTTC. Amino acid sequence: CASSFGQNEQFF. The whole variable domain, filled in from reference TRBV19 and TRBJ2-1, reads DGGITQSPKYLFRKEGQNVTLSCEQNLNHDAMYWYRQDPGQGLRLIYYSQIVNDFQKGDIAEGYSVSREKKESFPLTVTSAQKNPTAFYLCASSFGQNEQFFGPGTRLTVL.

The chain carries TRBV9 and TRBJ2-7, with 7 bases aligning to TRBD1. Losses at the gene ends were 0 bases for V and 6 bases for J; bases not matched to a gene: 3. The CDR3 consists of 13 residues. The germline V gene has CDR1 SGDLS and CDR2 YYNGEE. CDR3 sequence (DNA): TGTGCCAGCAGCGTAGGGGCAGGGGGCGAGCAGTACTTC. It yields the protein CASSVGAGGEQYF.

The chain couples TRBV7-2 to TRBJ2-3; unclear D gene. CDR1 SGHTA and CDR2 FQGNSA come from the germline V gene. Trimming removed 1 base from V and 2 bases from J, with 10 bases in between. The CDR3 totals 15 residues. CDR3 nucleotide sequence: TGTGCCAGCAGCTTAGGTGGATACCCCACAGATACGCAGTATTTT. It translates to CASSLGGYPTDTQYF. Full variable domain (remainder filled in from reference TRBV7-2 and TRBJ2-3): GAGVSQSPSNKVTEKGKDVELRCDPISGHTALYWYRQSLGQGLEFLIYFQGNSAPDKSGLPSDRFSAERTGGSVSTLTIQRTQQEDSAVYLCASSLGGYPTDTQYFGPGTRLTVL.

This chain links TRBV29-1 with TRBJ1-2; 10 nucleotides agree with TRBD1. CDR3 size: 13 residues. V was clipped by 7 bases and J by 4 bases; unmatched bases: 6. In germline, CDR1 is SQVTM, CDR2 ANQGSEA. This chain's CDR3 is CSAWTGGGYGYTF. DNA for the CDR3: TGCAGCGCCTGGACAGGGGGGGGCTATGGCTACACCTTC.

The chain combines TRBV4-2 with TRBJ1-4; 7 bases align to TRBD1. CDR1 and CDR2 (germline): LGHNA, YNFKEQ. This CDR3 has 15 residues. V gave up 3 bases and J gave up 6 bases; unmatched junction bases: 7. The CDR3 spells CASSHFQGVDEKLFF. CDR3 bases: TGTGCCAGCAGCCATTTCCAGGGGGTCGATGAAAAACTGTTTTTT.

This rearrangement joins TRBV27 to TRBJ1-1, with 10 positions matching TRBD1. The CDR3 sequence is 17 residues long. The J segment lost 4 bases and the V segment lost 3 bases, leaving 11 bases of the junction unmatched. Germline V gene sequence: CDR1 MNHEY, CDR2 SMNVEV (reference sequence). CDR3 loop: CASSFLRDRGEGTEAFF. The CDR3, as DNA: TGTGCCAGCAGTTTTCTCCGGGACAGGGGTGAGGGCACTGAAGCTTTCTTT.